These T cell receptor beta chains were read from a single sample in a study of blood T cell repertoires in COVID-19. The table came from immunoSEQ multiplex PCR; TCRdb's copy has only in-frame clones and leaves some out. The table has fewer than 350,000 clones, 85% seen once; the top ten hold 2% to 3%. The sample was PBMCs or T cells enriched from blood (not recorded which). The receptors were sampled from a woman in her 50s who had recovered from COVID-19. Both conserved end residues are part of each CDR3. D genes are given only for firm matches. A row's size may be missing; if present it is once, few, many or a size class.

J: TRBJ2-3
size: NA
D: NA
V: TRBV28
CDR3: CASSFSPPGAAGDTQYF
DNA: TGTGCCAGCAGTTTTTCTCCGCCGGGAGCGGCCGGAGATACGCAGTATTTT

J: TRBJ2-1
size: once
D: NA
V: TRBV2
CDR3: CASSVVNEQFF
DNA: TGTGCCAGCAGTGTAGTCAATGAGCAGTTCTTC

J: TRBJ2-2
size: NA
D: TRBD1
V: TRBV3-1/TRBV3-2
CDR3: CASRDRGHGELFF
DNA: TGTGCCAGCAGGGACAGGGGGCACGGGGAGCTGTTTTTT

J: TRBJ1-1
size: NA
D: NA
V: TRBV5-1
CDR3: CASSFSPGESEAFF
DNA: TGCGCCAGCAGCTTTTCTCCAGGGGAGTCTGAAGCTTTCTTT

J: TRBJ2-1
size: NA
D: NA
V: TRBV20-1
CDR3: CSARFRGQFF
DNA: TGCAGTGCTAGATTTCGAGGTCAGTTCTTC

J: TRBJ1-1
size: NA
D: NA
V: TRBV10-3
CDR3: CAISESTSGTEAFF
DNA: TGTGCCATCAGTGAGTCCACGTCGGGCACTGAAGCTTTCTTT

J: TRBJ1-5
size: NA
D: TRBD1
V: TRBV12-5
CDR3: CASEGTGGSQPQHF
DNA: TGTGCTAGTGAAGGGACAGGGGGAAGTCAGCCCCAGCATTTT

J: TRBJ1-2
size: NA
D: NA
V: TRBV5-1
CDR3: CASSLGGSGYGYTF
DNA: TGCGCCAGCAGCTTGGGAGGGAGCGGCTATGGCTACACCTTC

J: TRBJ1-5
size: NA
D: NA
V: TRBV19
CDR3: CASSIRRDSNQPQHF
DNA: TGTGCCAGTAGTATTAGACGGGATAGCAATCAGCCCCAGCATTTT

J: TRBJ2-5
size: NA
D: NA
V: TRBV5-1
CDR3: CASSGTGQETQYF
DNA: TGCGCCAGCAGCGGAACAGGCCAAGAGACCCAGTACTTC

J: TRBJ2-2
size: NA
D: TRBD2
V: TRBV6-2/TRBV6-3
CDR3: CASSYYVRLAATGELFF
DNA: TGTGCCAGCAGTTACTACGTAAGACTAGCGGCCACCGGGGAGCTGTTTTTT

J: TRBJ2-7
size: few
D: TRBD1
V: TRBV12-3/TRBV12-4
CDR3: CASGRGQGDEQYF
DNA: TGTGCCAGCGGGAGGGGACAGGGCGACGAGCAGTACTTC

J: TRBJ2-1
size: NA
D: NA
V: TRBV18
CDR3: CASSPQGTYNEQFF
DNA: TGTGCCAGCTCGCCCCAGGGAACCTACAATGAGCAGTTCTTC

J: TRBJ2-5
size: once
D: NA
V: TRBV5-6
CDR3: CASRTAPQETQYF
DNA: TGTGCCAGTAGGACAGCCCCCCAAGAGACCCAGTACTTC

J: TRBJ2-1
size: NA
D: TRBD2
V: TRBV5-1
CDR3: CASSLVAGGPGEQFF
DNA: TGCGCCAGCAGCTTGGTTGCGGGGGGGCCGGGCGAGCAGTTCTTC

J: TRBJ2-7
size: NA
D: NA
V: TRBV20-1
CDR3: CSASQGSYEQYF
DNA: TGCAGTGCTAGTCAGGGATCCTACGAGCAGTACTTC

J: TRBJ2-7
size: few
D: TRBD1
V: TRBV28
CDR3: CASSSGQSYEQYF
DNA: TGTGCCAGCAGTTCGGGACAGTCCTACGAGCAGTACTTC

J: TRBJ1-2
size: NA
D: NA
V: TRBV7-2
CDR3: CASSPGYGNYGYTF
DNA: TGTGCCAGCAGCCCAGGGTACGGGAACTATGGCTACACCTTC

J: TRBJ1-2
size: NA
D: NA
V: TRBV6-2/TRBV6-3
CDR3: CASSYKGSGVYGYTF
DNA: TGTGCCAGCAGTTACAAAGGCTCGGGAGTCTATGGCTACACCTTC

J: TRBJ1-2
size: once
D: NA
V: TRBV6-5
CDR3: CASKGRERYGYTF
DNA: TGTGCCAGCAAAGGCAGGGAAAGATATGGCTACACCTTC

J: TRBJ2-3
size: NA
D: NA
V: TRBV14
CDR3: CASSLLPGARYTDTQYF
DNA: TGTGCCAGCAGCCTCCTCCCTGGGGCTCGATACACAGATACGCAGTATTTT

J: TRBJ1-5
size: NA
D: NA
V: TRBV10-3
CDR3: CAIRGDRPNQPQHF
DNA: TGTGCCATCAGGGGAGACAGGCCCAATCAGCCCCAGCATTTT

J: TRBJ2-7
size: NA
D: NA
V: TRBV20-1
CDR3: CSASNRGNSYEQYF
DNA: TGCAGTGCTAGTAATCGGGGGAACTCCTACGAGCAGTACTTC

J: TRBJ2-2
size: NA
D: TRBD2
V: TRBV7-9
CDR3: CASSLALARREIGTGELFF
DNA: TGTGCCAGCAGCCTGGCCCTTGCGAGGCGGGAGATAGGGACCGGGGAGCTGTTTTTT

J: TRBJ2-4
size: NA
D: NA
V: TRBV7-2
CDR3: CASSPRSWGPAKNIQYF
DNA: TGTGCCAGCAGCCCCAGATCGTGGGGGCCAGCCAAAAACATTCAGTACTTC

J: TRBJ1-2
size: few
D: NA
V: TRBV2
CDR3: CASSETPSVDYGYTF
DNA: TGTGCCAGCAGTGAAACCCCATCAGTTGATTATGGCTACACCTTC

J: TRBJ1-2
size: NA
D: NA
V: TRBV7-9
CDR3: CASTLAAAHVYGYTF
DNA: TGTGCCAGCACCCTCGCCGCTGCGCATGTCTATGGCTACACCTTC

J: TRBJ2-2
size: NA
D: TRBD2
V: TRBV5-1
CDR3: CASSLLAGTNTGELFF
DNA: TGCGCCAGCAGCTTACTAGCGGGAACGAACACCGGGGAGCTGTTTTTT

J: TRBJ1-1
size: NA
D: NA
V: TRBV7-9
CDR3: CASSLLLGPKAFF
DNA: TGTGCCAGCAGCTTATTACTTGGGCCTAAAGCTTTCTTT

J: TRBJ2-7
size: NA
D: TRBD2
V: TRBV29-1
CDR3: CSVAGLGPYEQYF
DNA: TGCAGCGTTGCTGGACTAGGACCCTACGAGCAGTACTTC

J: TRBJ2-7
size: NA
D: TRBD1
V: TRBV18
CDR3: CASSWDRGNEQYF
DNA: TGTGCCAGCTCGTGGGACAGGGGAAACGAGCAGTACTTC

J: TRBJ1-4
size: NA
D: NA
V: TRBV28
CDR3: CASRVRGPNEKLFF
DNA: TGTGCCAGCAGGGTGCGGGGTCCTAATGAAAAACTGTTTTTT

J: TRBJ2-5
size: NA
D: TRBD2
V: TRBV5-1
CDR3: CASSFGTSGPLYQETQYF
DNA: TGCGCCAGCAGCTTCGGGACTAGCGGGCCTTTGTACCAAGAGACCCAGTACTTC

J: TRBJ1-5
size: NA
D: NA
V: TRBV7-9
CDR3: CASSQNGNQPQHF
DNA: TGTGCCAGCAGCCAGAACGGGAATCAGCCCCAGCATTTT

J: TRBJ1-2
size: NA
D: NA
V: TRBV15
CDR3: CATSRGSGGSGYTF
DNA: TGTGCCACCAGCAGAGGTTCTGGGGGGAGCGGCTACACCTTC

J: TRBJ2-7
size: NA
D: NA
V: TRBV7-9
CDR3: CASSLASGLEQYF
DNA: TGTGCCAGCAGCTTAGCGTCAGGGCTCGAGCAGTACTTC

J: TRBJ2-2
size: NA
D: NA
V: TRBV6-5
CDR3: CASRDTGLGTGELFF
DNA: TGTGCCAGCAGGGACACAGGGCTGGGCACCGGGGAGCTGTTTTTT

J: TRBJ2-3
size: NA
D: NA
V: TRBV5-1
CDR3: CASSWGADTQYF
DNA: TGCGCCAGCAGCTGGGGAGCAGATACGCAGTATTTT

J: TRBJ1-2
size: NA
D: TRBD1
V: TRBV11-2
CDR3: CASSQTGGAVNYGYTF
DNA: TGTGCCAGCAGCCAAACAGGGGGCGCGGTTAACTATGGCTACACCTTC

J: TRBJ1-2
size: NA
D: TRBD1
V: TRBV5-6
CDR3: CASSEDRFYGYTF
DNA: TGTGCCAGCAGCGAGGACAGGTTCTATGGCTACACCTTC

J: TRBJ1-5
size: NA
D: NA
V: TRBV7-8
CDR3: CASSLEWTSTISNQPQHF
DNA: TGTGCCAGCAGCTTAGAGTGGACAAGTACCATTAGCAATCAGCCCCAGCATTTT

J: TRBJ1-2
size: NA
D: TRBD1
V: TRBV6-5
CDR3: CASSTKTGKMGYTF
DNA: TGTGCCAGCAGTACCAAGACAGGGAAGATGGGCTACACCTTC

J: TRBJ1-6
size: NA
D: TRBD1
V: TRBV4-1
CDR3: CASSQQDTGANSPLHF
DNA: TGCGCCAGCAGCCAGCAAGACACAGGGGCTAATTCACCCCTCCACTTT

J: TRBJ2-7
size: NA
D: TRBD1
V: TRBV18
CDR3: CASSTGEQQYF
DNA: TGTGCCAGCTCAACAGGGGAACAGCAGTACTTC

J: TRBJ2-7
size: NA
D: TRBD2
V: TRBV10-2
CDR3: CASSTGTSGYEQYF
DNA: TGCGCCAGCAGTACCGGGACTAGCGGATACGAGCAGTACTTC

J: TRBJ2-7
size: NA
D: NA
V: TRBV27
CDR3: CASSFAQAPAEQYF
DNA: TGTGCCAGCAGTTTCGCTCAGGCGCCCGCCGAGCAGTACTTC

J: TRBJ1-6
size: NA
D: NA
V: TRBV2
CDR3: CASSVRSSYNSPLHF
DNA: TGTGCCAGCAGTGTAAGGAGCTCCTATAATTCACCCCTCCACTTT